These T cell receptor beta chains were read from a single sample in a study of blood T cells in healthy people across ages. TCRdb re-analysed the 5' RACE reads in MiXCR, keeping a single row per CDR3 protein. The table records approximately 780,000 distinct CDR3 sequences, roughly 26% of them present only once. Separately, the same data were catalogued under a study of T cells of mothers and their children.

The sequenced sample was blood. The receptors here all came from a boy aged 5-17 years in good health. The CDR3 runs from the conserved cysteine through the conserved F or W. Each record gives: V gene, D gene, clone size, J gene, CDR3 DNA, CDR3 protein. D genes are given only for firm matches. Not all rows give a size; the values are once, few, many and, for expanded clones, a class.

V: TRBV7-3
D: -
size: many
J: TRBJ2-5
DNA: TGTGCCAGCAGCCCCCAAGGGGGGCGAGGGTTCCAGTACTTC
CDR3: CASSPQGGRGFQYF

V: TRBV4-1
D: -
size: -
J: TRBJ2-7
DNA: TGCGCCAGCAGCCAAGTGGTTGGGCTCGCAAGTCGGCGGGGCCCCTACGAGCAGTACTTC
CDR3: CASSQVVGLASRRGPYEQYF

V: TRBV7-6
D: -
size: -
J: TRBJ2-6
DNA: TGTGCCAGCAGCACCATCTTAAAACAGGTCTCTGGGGCCAACGTCCTGACTTTC
CDR3: CASSTILKQVSGANVLTF

V: TRBV20-1
D: TRBD2
size: -
J: TRBJ2-1
DNA: TGCAGTGCTACGGGGCTAGCGGGGGGGCAGGAGCAGTTCTTC
CDR3: CSATGLAGGQEQFF

V: TRBV7-9
D: TRBD2
size: -
J: TRBJ2-1
DNA: TGTGCCAGCAGCCCCTGGGGAGGGCCTGAACAGTTCTTC
CDR3: CASSPWGGPEQFF

V: TRBV11-2
D: -
size: -
J: TRBJ2-5
DNA: TGTGCCAGCAGCACCCTCCGGAGGGAAGGTCGAGAGACCCAGTACTTC
CDR3: CASSTLRREGRETQYF

V: TRBV20-1
D: -
size: once
J: TRBJ2-3
DNA: TGCAGTGCTCAAGAGCCGGGGTCGAGGGGTTTAGATACGCAGTATTTT
CDR3: CSAQEPGSRGLDTQYF

V: TRBV10-3
D: TRBD1
size: -
J: TRBJ1-2
DNA: TGTGCCATCACCCAGGGGGGGCGCGGCTATGGCTACACCTTC
CDR3: CAITQGGRGYGYTF

V: TRBV5-6
D: TRBD1
size: -
J: TRBJ1-1
DNA: TGTGCCAGCAGCTCTACAGGGGCGACTATGAACACTGAAGCTTTCTTT
CDR3: CASSSTGATMNTEAFF

V: TRBV18
D: TRBD1
size: -
J: TRBJ1-4
DNA: TGTGCCAGCTCACCACGACAGGGGGATGAAAAACTGTTTTTT
CDR3: CASSPRQGDEKLFF

V: TRBV14
D: TRBD1
size: once
J: TRBJ1-2
DNA: TGTGCCAGCAGCCCAGGGGGAACAAATGGCTACACCTTC
CDR3: CASSPGGTNGYTF

V: TRBV28
D: TRBD2
size: few
J: TRBJ2-7
DNA: TGTGCCAGCAGTTTAGGGGGGGGACCGCACGAGCAGTACTTC
CDR3: CASSLGGGPHEQYF

V: TRBV30
D: -
size: -
J: TRBJ1-1
DNA: TGTGCCTGCTACAGGACCCTTGAAGCTTTCTTT
CDR3: CACYRTLEAFF

V: TRBV20-1
D: TRBD2
size: few
J: TRBJ2-1
DNA: TGCAGTGCTGGACTAGCGGGGAGCCAGGGGGAGCAGTTCTTC
CDR3: CSAGLAGSQGEQFF

V: TRBV7-3
D: -
size: few
J: TRBJ2-5
DNA: TGTGCCAGCAGCTCGAAGGGGGAAGAGACCCAGTACTTC
CDR3: CASSSKGEETQYF

V: TRBV5-1
D: TRBD2
size: few
J: TRBJ2-3
DNA: TGCGCCAGCAGCAGCGGGGGGGCCACAGATACGCAGTATTTT
CDR3: CASSSGGATDTQYF

V: TRBV7-9
D: TRBD2
size: -
J: TRBJ2-7
DNA: TGTGCCAGCAGCCGACCCCGGGGCGGGGGTACCTACGAGCAGTACTTC
CDR3: CASSRPRGGGTYEQYF

V: TRBV7-7
D: -
size: -
J: TRBJ2-1
DNA: TGTGCTAGCAGCTTAGATGGACTTTACAATGAGCAGTTCTTC
CDR3: CASSLDGLYNEQFF

V: TRBV10-3
D: TRBD2
size: few
J: TRBJ2-5
DNA: TGTGCCATCAGTGAGGAGCGGGGGGGCCGAGAGACCCAGTACTTC
CDR3: CAISEERGGRETQYF

V: TRBV27
D: -
size: few
J: TRBJ1-6
DNA: TGTGCCAGCAGTTTATGGAGCGCCGGTTCACCCCTCCACTTT
CDR3: CASSLWSAGSPLHF

V: TRBV19
D: -
size: few
J: TRBJ2-1
DNA: TGTGCCAGTAGTATAGGAGGAGAGGGGATATTCAATGAGCAGTTCTTC
CDR3: CASSIGGEGIFNEQFF

V: TRBV18
D: -
size: -
J: TRBJ2-5
DNA: TGTGCCAGCTCAGGGCTTCTTGAAGAGACCCAGTACTTC
CDR3: CASSGLLEETQYF

V: TRBV3-1
D: TRBD2
size: -
J: TRBJ2-5
DNA: TGTGCCAGCAGCCCGGGACTAGCGGGGGGTGAAGAGACCCAGTACTTC
CDR3: CASSPGLAGGEETQYF

V: TRBV25-1
D: TRBD2
size: few
J: TRBJ2-5
DNA: TGTGCCAGCAGTGAATTCGGACTAGCCAAGACCCAGTACTTC
CDR3: CASSEFGLAKTQYF

V: TRBV11-2
D: -
size: -
J: TRBJ2-3
DNA: TGTGCCAGCAGCTTAGATATCCGGGGGAGAGATACGCAGTATTTT
CDR3: CASSLDIRGRDTQYF

V: TRBV29-1
D: -
size: -
J: TRBJ1-1
DNA: TGCAGCGTTGAAGGATCGAGGGGCATGAACACTGAAGCTTTCTTT
CDR3: CSVEGSRGMNTEAFF

V: TRBV20-1
D: TRBD1
size: -
J: TRBJ2-3
DNA: TGCAGTGCTAGAGATGTGGACAGGACAGATACGCAGTATTTT
CDR3: CSARDVDRTDTQYF

V: TRBV2
D: TRBD1
size: few
J: TRBJ2-6
DNA: TGTGCCAGCAGTGGAGGGGGCCCTGGGGCCAACGTCCTGACTTTC
CDR3: CASSGGGPGANVLTF

V: TRBV25-1
D: -
size: -
J: TRBJ1-2
DNA: TGTGCCAGCAGTGAATCTCTCCTGGCCAACTATGGCTACACCTTC
CDR3: CASSESLLANYGYTF

V: TRBV6-7
D: TRBD1
size: few
J: TRBJ1-2
DNA: TGTGCCCGACAGGGGTATAGCTATGGCTACACCTTC
CDR3: CARQGYSYGYTF

V: TRBV5-5
D: TRBD2
size: -
J: TRBJ2-5
DNA: TGTGCCAGCAGCTTGCCGACTAGCGGGGGATTCCAAGAGACCCAGTACTTC
CDR3: CASSLPTSGGFQETQYF

V: TRBV15
D: -
size: few
J: TRBJ2-5
DNA: TGTGCCACCAGCAGTAGGGCCCAAGAGACCCAGTACTTC
CDR3: CATSSRAQETQYF

V: TRBV2
D: -
size: -
J: TRBJ1-2
DNA: TGTGCCAGCAGGGACAGAGCTAACTATGGCTACACCTTC
CDR3: CASRDRANYGYTF

V: TRBV12-3/TRBV12-4
D: -
size: -
J: TRBJ2-5
DNA: TGTGCCAGCGGACTTCCTGCGGGGCGGGAGACCCAGTACTTC
CDR3: CASGLPAGRETQYF

V: TRBV27
D: TRBD1
size: few
J: TRBJ1-1
DNA: TGTGCCAGCTCGTTCGGGACAGGTGAAGCTTTCTTT
CDR3: CASSFGTGEAFF

V: TRBV7-2
D: TRBD2
size: -
J: TRBJ2-5
DNA: TGTGCCAGCAGCTTACTAGTCGGGGGGGCCGGGGAGACCCAGTACTTC
CDR3: CASSLLVGGAGETQYF

V: TRBV28
D: TRBD1
size: few
J: TRBJ2-3
DNA: TGTGCCAGCAGCACCTCCGACCAGGGGGCGGGAGATACGCAGTATTTT
CDR3: CASSTSDQGAGDTQYF

V: TRBV27
D: -
size: -
J: TRBJ1-2
DNA: TGTGCCAGCCGACCAGAGTTGGGCAGCGTTAACTATGGCTACACCTTC
CDR3: CASRPELGSVNYGYTF

V: TRBV7-2
D: TRBD1
size: -
J: TRBJ2-5
DNA: TGTGCCAGCAGCTTTCATGCGGACAGGGAAGAAGAGACCCAGTACTTC
CDR3: CASSFHADREEETQYF

V: TRBV20-1
D: -
size: -
J: TRBJ2-3
DNA: TGCAGTGCTAGGCTCCTAGTCGGCACAGATACGCAGTATTTT
CDR3: CSARLLVGTDTQYF

V: TRBV2
D: -
size: -
J: TRBJ2-1
DNA: TGTGCCAGCTCACCGGGGCTTAGGTCCTACAATGAGCAGTTCTTC
CDR3: CASSPGLRSYNEQFF

V: TRBV5-1
D: -
size: -
J: TRBJ2-7
DNA: TGCGCCAGCAGCTTGCCCCCGGGGGCCGGTTACTCCTACGAGCAGTACTTC
CDR3: CASSLPPGAGYSYEQYF

V: TRBV6-1
D: -
size: few
J: TRBJ2-3
DNA: TGTGCCAGCAGTCGTGATCCGGGACCCTCCACAGATACGCAGTATTTT
CDR3: CASSRDPGPSTDTQYF

V: TRBV3-1
D: -
size: -
J: TRBJ2-3
DNA: TGTGCCAGCAGCCCGGGACGAGAAACAGATACGCAGTATTTT
CDR3: CASSPGRETDTQYF

V: TRBV5-6
D: -
size: -
J: TRBJ2-5
DNA: TGTGCCAGCAGCTTGAGGCGGGGTTCGAACCAAGAGACCCAGTACTTC
CDR3: CASSLRRGSNQETQYF

V: TRBV7-3
D: TRBD2
size: -
J: TRBJ2-1
DNA: TGTGCCAGCAGCCCTAAGGGGACTAGCGGAAACAATGAGCAGTTCTTC
CDR3: CASSPKGTSGNNEQFF

V: TRBV10-3
D: -
size: few
J: TRBJ2-3
DNA: TGTGCCATCAGTGATGAAAAAGGCACAGATACGCAGTATTTT
CDR3: CAISDEKGTDTQYF

V: TRBV10-3
D: TRBD2
size: -
J: TRBJ2-5
DNA: TGTGCCATCAGCGGATCTAGCGGGAGTGCTCAAGAGACCCAGTACTTC
CDR3: CAISGSSGSAQETQYF

V: TRBV29-1
D: TRBD2
size: few
J: TRBJ2-7
DNA: TGCAGCGCCTGGACTAGCGGGGGGGTCTACGAGCAGTACTTC
CDR3: CSAWTSGGVYEQYF

V: TRBV3-1
D: -
size: many
J: TRBJ2-7
DNA: TGTGCCAGCAGCCAAGAAGGATACGAGCAGTACTTC
CDR3: CASSQEGYEQYF

V: TRBV12-3/TRBV12-4
D: -
size: -
J: TRBJ1-5
DNA: TGTGCCAGCAAGGGAGGAAGGGGATTATATCAGCCCCAGCATTTT
CDR3: CASKGGRGLYQPQHF

V: TRBV5-1
D: -
size: -
J: TRBJ1-4
DNA: TGCGCCAGCAAGGTGGGAACTAATGAAAAACTGTTTTTT
CDR3: CASKVGTNEKLFF

V: TRBV6-5
D: -
size: -
J: TRBJ1-2
DNA: TGTGCCAGCAGTTACTCGGCAGGAACTTATACTAACTATGGCTACACCTTC
CDR3: CASSYSAGTYTNYGYTF

V: TRBV28
D: -
size: -
J: TRBJ1-6
DNA: TGTGCCAGCAGCCGTGGACAAAATAATTCACCCCTCCACTTT
CDR3: CASSRGQNNSPLHF

V: TRBV5-1
D: TRBD1
size: -
J: TRBJ2-7
DNA: TGCGCCAGCAGCTTGGGTTTTTACCTGTCGGACAGGAGCTCCTACGAGCAGTACTTC
CDR3: CASSLGFYLSDRSSYEQYF